This T cell receptor (beta chain) was sequenced during a study of quantifying T cell responses using KT2 cells. Study-level information: RNA was reverse transcribed with TCR alpha and beta constant-region primers. Regarding the study as a whole: KT2 sequences were detected down to about one KT2 cell per 100,000 PBMC.

A word on this clonotype: What it binds is not known.

Known numbers of the T cell clone KT2 were added to PBMC. The cDNA 3' end received a ligated oligonucleotide with a UMI. The first PCR ran approximately 4 cycles with an equimolar RC1.1 and RC1.2 beta primer mix. Each CDR3 protein is one row after TCRdb ran MiXCR on the UMI-ligation and nested PCR reads. The repertoire has over 55,000 distinct CDR3 sequences, 9% to 15% of them found once; the top ten carry around 9.9%. Germline CDR1 and CDR2: DFQATT and SNEGSKA (reference sequence). CDR3 length: 15 amino acids. The V gene lost 0 bases and the J gene lost 0 bases, with 10 bases spanning the gap. The chain joins TRBV20-1 to TRBJ2-3; D ambiguous. The sample consisted of PBMCs spiked with cells of the T cell clone KT2. The receptor comes from a human donor. As DNA, the CDR3 is TGCAGTGCTAGAGACCTCAGAAAGAGCACAGATACGCAGTATTTT. It yields the protein CSARDLRKSTDTQYF.